This record looks at one T cell receptor beta chain sequence and its context. What it binds is unknown. The V and J ends lost 9 bases and 0 bases respectively, with 11 bases between them. CDR3 size: 13 residues. From germline, CDR1 is MDHEN and CDR2 SYDVKM. The data derive from a study of PD-1 blockade in mismatch repair-deficient tumors. General study results and limits: Tumor-resident clones, often undetectable pretreatment in blood, expanded then contracted after pembrolizumab.

Method: immunoSEQ multiplex PCR; TCRdb's copy keeps in-frame clones and lacks some. The sample lists some 49,000 clones, around three quarters occurring once. The sequence derives from an adult with mismatch repair-deficient cancer. The chain links TRBV28 to TRBJ1-1; D is unresolved. Sequences were derived from PBMCs, sampled before pembrolizumab treatment. The CDR3 loop reads CASFYLMNTEAFF. The CDR3 nucleotides are TGTGCCAGTTTTTACCTTATGAACACTGAAGCTTTCTTT.